A selection of T cell receptor beta chains follows, all from one sample in a study of shared clonotypes between healthy human individuals. Sequencing was performed with immunoSEQ multiplex PCR; in TCRdb, only in-frame clones are kept and a portion is missing. Among over a million clones listed, roughly 96% were seen once. Source material: naive CD4+ T cells sorted from blood. Source of these receptors: a man aged 25 to 40 in good health. CDR3s include the opening cysteine and the closing phenylalanine or tryptophan. D genes are given only for firm matches. Some rows mark clone size as missing; the rest say once, few, many or name a class of expanded clone.

d_call | clone_size | j_call | v_call | cdr3_nt | cdr3_aa
- | - | TRBJ1-1 | TRBV11-2 | TGTGCCAGCAGCCCGACCCTCCGGGGGAACACTGAAGCTTTCTTT | CASSPTLRGNTEAFF
TRBD2 | - | TRBJ2-3 | TRBV7-6 | TGTGCCAGCAGCTTTGCGGGGGGGTTCACAGATACGCAGTATTTT | CASSFAGGFTDTQYF
- | - | TRBJ2-7 | TRBV30 | TGTGCCTGGAGGAGTGGATCCTACGAGCAGTACTTC | CAWRSGSYEQYF
- | - | TRBJ2-5 | TRBV2 | TGTGCCAGCAGTGCTTCTCTGGTAGGAGAGACCCAGTACTTC | CASSASLVGETQYF
- | - | TRBJ2-6 | TRBV5-1 | TGCGCCAGCAGCTTGTGGTCCGGGACTCCCTCTTCTGGGGCCAACGTCCTGACTTTC | CASSLWSGTPSSGANVLTF
TRBD2 | - | TRBJ2-1 | TRBV5-4 | TGTGCCAGCAGCTTGGAGCGGGGAGGGGCTGAGCAGTTCTTC | CASSLERGGAEQFF
- | - | TRBJ2-7 | TRBV7-9 | TGTGCCAGCAGCCCATGGGGGCCGTACGAGCAGTACTTC | CASSPWGPYEQYF
- | - | TRBJ2-5 | TRBV5-5 | TGTGCCAGCAGCTTGCAGGGGAGGATAGAGACCCAGTACTTC | CASSLQGRIETQYF
TRBD2 | - | TRBJ2-3 | TRBV5-1 | TGCGCCAGCAGCTCCTATAGCGGGAGCACAGATACGCAGTATTTT | CASSSYSGSTDTQYF
- | - | TRBJ2-1 | TRBV7-2 | TGTGCCAGCAGCGGGGACTGGAGCTCCTACAATGAGCAGTTCTTC | CASSGDWSSYNEQFF
- | - | TRBJ2-7 | TRBV5-1 | TGCGCCAGCAGCTTGACAGGGGCGGGGGACGAGCAGTACTTC | CASSLTGAGDEQYF
- | - | TRBJ2-5 | TRBV19 | TGTGCCAGTAGTCCCAGGTACCAAGAGACCCAGTACTTC | CASSPRYQETQYF
TRBD2 | - | TRBJ2-3 | TRBV18 | TGTGCCAGCTCACCAAGACTAGCGGGAGTAGATACGCAGTATTTT | CASSPRLAGVDTQYF
- | few | TRBJ2-6 | TRBV7-9 | TGTGCCAGCAGCCCAGGACAAATTTCTGGGGCCAACGTCCTGACTTTC | CASSPGQISGANVLTF
- | - | TRBJ2-5 | TRBV28 | TGTGCCAGCAGTTTAGAAGGTGCAGAGACCCAGTACTTC | CASSLEGAETQYF
TRBD1 | - | TRBJ1-4 | TRBV5-1 | TGCGCCAGCAGCTCGGGACAGGGAGCGGCGCAGACATCAAAACTGTTTTTT | CASSSGQGAAQTSKLFF
- | - | TRBJ2-1 | TRBV6-5 | TGTGCCAGTAATTCGGGATTTACTAACAATGAGCAGTTCTTC | CASNSGFTNNEQFF
- | - | TRBJ2-5 | TRBV5-4 | TGTGCCAGCAGCTCCGGGATTTTACAAGAGACCCAGTACTTC | CASSSGILQETQYF
- | - | TRBJ2-7 | TRBV9 | TGTGCCAGCAGCCCTGGGGCTAGGGGCAACTACGAGCAGTACTTC | CASSPGARGNYEQYF
TRBD1 | - | TRBJ1-4 | TRBV28 | TGTGCCAGCAGTTTATTGTTTGCAGGGGGCGTCGAAAAACTGTTTTTT | CASSLLFAGGVEKLFF
TRBD2 | once | TRBJ2-1 | TRBV15 | TGTGCCACCAGCGCACAACTAGCGGGAGATGAGCAGTTCTTC | CATSAQLAGDEQFF
- | - | TRBJ2-7 | TRBV13 | TGTGCCAGCAGCTTAGGTGGCAGGGGTAACGAGCAGTACTTC | CASSLGGRGNEQYF
- | - | TRBJ1-4 | TRBV18 | TGTGCCAGCTCACCGACCCACCGGGGTGAAAAACTGTTTTTT | CASSPTHRGEKLFF
TRBD2 | - | TRBJ2-7 | TRBV5-6 | TGTGCCAGCAGCCAGACCCCGACTAGCGGGAGCTACGAGCAGTACTTC | CASSQTPTSGSYEQYF
- | - | TRBJ1-1 | TRBV5-4 | TGTGCCAGCAGCCCGAAAGCCGGGACACTAAACACTGAAGCTTTCTTT | CASSPKAGTLNTEAFF
- | - | TRBJ2-2 | TRBV14 | TGTGCCAGCAGCCTGGCGGCCGGGGAGCTGTTTTTT | CASSLAAGELFF
TRBD1 | few | TRBJ1-2 | TRBV28 | TGTGCCAGCAGGAACAGGGGGCGAGGCGGCTACACCTTC | CASRNRGRGGYTF
TRBD1 | - | TRBJ1-5 | TRBV15 | TGTGCCACCAGCATAAAAGACAGGGTCCGGCAGCCCCAGCATTTT | CATSIKDRVRQPQHF
TRBD2 | - | TRBJ2-3 | TRBV28 | TGTGCCACCATGGCTAGCGGGAGGTCAGATACGCAGTATTTT | CATMASGRSDTQYF
- | - | TRBJ2-5 | TRBV10-3 | TGTGCCACCATGATTGGGGCGGGTTGGTACCTCCAAGAGACCCAGTACTTC | CATMIGAGWYLQETQYF
TRBD1 | - | TRBJ2-5 | TRBV9 | TGTGCCAGCAGCATAAGACAGGGACAAGAGACCCAGTACTTC | CASSIRQGQETQYF
- | - | TRBJ2-7 | TRBV7-2 | TGTGCCAGCAGCCCCATTCACGGGTCGCTCTACGAGCAGTACTTC | CASSPIHGSLYEQYF
TRBD1 | once | TRBJ2-3 | TRBV5-1 | TGCGCCAGCAGCTTGGGGACAGGGGACGTGCGTGGGGATACGCAGTATTTT | CASSLGTGDVRGDTQYF
- | few | TRBJ2-6 | TRBV15 | TGTGCCACCAGCAGAGGGGGCTCTGGGGCCAACGTCCTGACTTTC | CATSRGGSGANVLTF
- | few | TRBJ1-2 | TRBV7-9 | TGTGCCAGCAGCTTAGTCAGCTATGGCTACACCTTC | CASSLVSYGYTF
- | - | TRBJ2-6 | TRBV5-6 | TGTGCCAGCAGCTCACAACGGACCTCTGGGGCCAACGTCCTGACTTTC | CASSSQRTSGANVLTF
TRBD1 | - | TRBJ2-5 | TRBV7-9 | TGTGCCAGCAGTCTAAGGCCGCGGACAGGGGGCCAAGAGACCCAGTACTTC | CASSLRPRTGGQETQYF
- | once | TRBJ2-5 | TRBV5-4 | TGTGCCAGCAGCTTGGGGACAGCCCAAGAGACCCAGTACTTC | CASSLGTAQETQYF
TRBD2 | - | TRBJ2-1 | TRBV10-1 | TGCGCCAGCAGTGAGTCGGGACTAGCGGGCAATGAGCAGTTCTTC | CASSESGLAGNEQFF
TRBD1 | - | TRBJ2-7 | TRBV5-1 | TGCGCCAGCAGCCGGGACAGTCCCCAGCTCTACTACGAGCAGTACTTC | CASSRDSPQLYYEQYF
TRBD1 | - | TRBJ1-2 | TRBV7-8 | TGTGCCAGCAGCTTAGGAGGGGACAGCGTCATCTATGGCTACACCTTC | CASSLGGDSVIYGYTF
- | once | TRBJ1-1 | TRBV11-2 | TGTGCCAGCAGCTTAGAGACAGGCGGCACTGAAGCTTTCTTT | CASSLETGGTEAFF
- | - | TRBJ1-1 | TRBV28 | TGTGCCAGCAGTTCTGGGGGTCCAGGCACTGAAGCTTTCTTT | CASSSGGPGTEAFF
- | - | TRBJ1-2 | TRBV2 | TGTGCCAGCTGGAATGCGGCCCTCGTTGGCTACACCTTC | CASWNAALVGYTF
- | - | TRBJ2-3 | TRBV25-1 | TGTGCCAGCAGCAGAACAACAGGATCCGCTAGCACAGATACGCAGTATTTT | CASSRTTGSASTDTQYF
- | once | TRBJ2-7 | TRBV7-2 | TGTGCCAGCAGCCAGGACTTTGGACGCATCTACGAGCAGTACTTC | CASSQDFGRIYEQYF
- | - | TRBJ1-1 | TRBV28 | TGTGCCAGCAGTCAGGACAGTGTGAACACTGAAGCTTTCTTT | CASSQDSVNTEAFF
- | - | TRBJ2-1 | TRBV10-3 | TGTGCCATCAGTCCGGACAGAGCCTACAATGAGCAGTTCTTC | CAISPDRAYNEQFF
- | - | TRBJ2-1 | TRBV6-5 | TGTGCCAGCAGTTACTCGGGGTGGAATGAGCAGTTCTTC | CASSYSGWNEQFF
- | - | TRBJ1-1 | TRBV7-9 | TGTGCCAGCAGCATCCGGGACGCAAACACTGAAGCTTTCTTT | CASSIRDANTEAFF
- | once | TRBJ2-7 | TRBV10-3 | TGTGCCATCAGTGAGGCGACCCGGGCCAGCTCCTACGAGCAGTACTTC | CAISEATRASSYEQYF
- | - | TRBJ2-7 | TRBV5-1 | TGCGCCAGCAGTCGACAGGCCTCCTCCTACGAGCAGTACTTC | CASSRQASSYEQYF
TRBD1 | - | TRBJ1-2 | TRBV28 | TGTGCCAGCAGCTTCCAGGCAGGGGGATGGATTGGCTACACCTTC | CASSFQAGGWIGYTF
TRBD1 | - | TRBJ2-3 | TRBV7-8 | TGTGCCAGCAGGGTGGGACAGGAGACAGATACGCAGTATTTT | CASRVGQETDTQYF
- | - | TRBJ1-1 | TRBV10-2 | TGCGCCAGCAGTGTTCTGAACACTGAAGCTTTCTTT | CASSVLNTEAFF
TRBD2 | - | TRBJ2-1 | TRBV11-1 | TGTGCCAGCAGCTTAGAGATGGGACTAGCGGGAGATTATGAGCAGTTCTTC | CASSLEMGLAGDYEQFF
TRBD1 | - | TRBJ2-7 | TRBV7-8 | TGTGCCAGCAGCATAGCCCTGGGGGGACAGGGTAGCTCCTACGAGCAGTACTTC | CASSIALGGQGSSYEQYF
- | - | TRBJ2-7 | TRBV11-2 | TGTGCCAGCAGCGCTTATGGCGAGCAGTACTTC | CASSAYGEQYF